This TCR beta chain emerged from a study of blood T cell repertoires in COVID-19. The overall study: Nucleic acid was either cDNA or gDNA, and it came from T cells, B-cell-depleted T cells, or PBMCs.

Trimming left V 0 bases short and J 2 bases short, with 8 bases between. Germline-derived CDR1 and CDR2 are SGHTA and FQGNSA. This CDR3 is built from 15 residues. TCRdb's copy holds only in-frame clones and misses some; the assay was immunoSEQ multiplex PCR. The sample has approximately 300,000 clones, 70% to 90% seen once. This clone was picked up one time. The same CDR3 also results from other DNA sequences found in this sample. The source is a woman aged 25 to 45 who had recovered from COVID-19. The chain combines TRBV7-2 with TRBJ2-1, with a tentative D call TRBD2 (6 bases). Specimen: PBMCs or T cells enriched from blood (not recorded which). CDR3 region: CASSLAGGPYNEQFF. The CDR3 DNA reads as TGTGCCAGCAGCTTAGCGGGGGGACCCTACAATGAGCAGTTCTTC.